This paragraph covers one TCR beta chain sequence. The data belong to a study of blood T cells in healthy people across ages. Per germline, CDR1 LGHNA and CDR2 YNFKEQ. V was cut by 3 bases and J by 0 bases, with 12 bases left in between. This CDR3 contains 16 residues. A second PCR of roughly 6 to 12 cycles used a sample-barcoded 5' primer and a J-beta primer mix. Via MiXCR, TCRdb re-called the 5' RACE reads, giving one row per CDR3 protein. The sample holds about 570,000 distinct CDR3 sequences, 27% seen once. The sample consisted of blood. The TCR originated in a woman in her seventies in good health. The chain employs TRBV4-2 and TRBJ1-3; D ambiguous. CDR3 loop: CASSQGVMSSGNTIYF. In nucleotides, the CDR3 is TGTGCCAGCAGCCAGGGCGTGATGAGCTCTGGAAACACCATATATTTT.